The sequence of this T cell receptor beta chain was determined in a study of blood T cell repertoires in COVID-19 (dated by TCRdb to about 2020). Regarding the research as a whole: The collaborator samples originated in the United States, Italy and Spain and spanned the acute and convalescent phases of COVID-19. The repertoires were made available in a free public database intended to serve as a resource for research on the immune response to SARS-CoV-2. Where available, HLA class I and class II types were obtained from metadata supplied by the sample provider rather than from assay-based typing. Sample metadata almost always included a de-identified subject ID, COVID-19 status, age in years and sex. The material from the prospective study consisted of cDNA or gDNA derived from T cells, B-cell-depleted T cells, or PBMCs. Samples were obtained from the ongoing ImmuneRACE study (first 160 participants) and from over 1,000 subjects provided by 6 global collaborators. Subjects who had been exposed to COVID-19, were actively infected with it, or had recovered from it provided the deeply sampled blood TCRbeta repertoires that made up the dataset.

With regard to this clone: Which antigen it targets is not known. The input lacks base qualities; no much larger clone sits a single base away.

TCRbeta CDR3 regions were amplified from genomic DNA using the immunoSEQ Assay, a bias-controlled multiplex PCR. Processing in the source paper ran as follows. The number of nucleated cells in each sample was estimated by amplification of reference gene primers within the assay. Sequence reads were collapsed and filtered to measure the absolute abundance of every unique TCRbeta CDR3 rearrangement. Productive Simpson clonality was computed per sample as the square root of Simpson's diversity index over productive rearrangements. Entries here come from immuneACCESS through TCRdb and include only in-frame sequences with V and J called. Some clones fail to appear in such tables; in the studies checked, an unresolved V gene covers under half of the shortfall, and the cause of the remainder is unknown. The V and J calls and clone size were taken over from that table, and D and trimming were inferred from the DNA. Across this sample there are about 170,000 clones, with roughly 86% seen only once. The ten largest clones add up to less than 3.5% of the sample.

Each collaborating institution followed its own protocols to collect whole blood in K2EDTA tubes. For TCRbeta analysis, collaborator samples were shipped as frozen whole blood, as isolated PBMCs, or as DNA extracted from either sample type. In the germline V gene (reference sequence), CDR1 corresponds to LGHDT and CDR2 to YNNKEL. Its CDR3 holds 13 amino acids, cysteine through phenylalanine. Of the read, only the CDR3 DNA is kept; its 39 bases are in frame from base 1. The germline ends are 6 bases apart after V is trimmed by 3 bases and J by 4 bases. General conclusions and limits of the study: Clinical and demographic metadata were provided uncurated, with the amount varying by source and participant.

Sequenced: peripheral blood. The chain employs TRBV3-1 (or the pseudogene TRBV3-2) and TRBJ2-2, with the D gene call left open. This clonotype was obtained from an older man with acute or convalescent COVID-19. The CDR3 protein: CASSHLRTGELFF. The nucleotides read TGTGCCAGCAGCCATCTACGCACCGGGGAGCTGTTTTTT.